The 11 T cell receptor beta chains below were found in one sample sequenced in a study of T cell responses to AZD1222 COVID-19 vaccine. TCRdb's table, derived via immunoSEQ multiplex PCR, lists solely in-frame clones and lacks some. Of about 120,000 clones listed, approximately 90% were seen once; the top ten hold approximately 3.4%. The sample consisted of peripheral blood, taken on day 0 of AZD1222 vaccination. The source of these receptors is an adult in good health.

This rearrangement joins TRBV4-1 to TRBJ2-7, with TRBD2 as a possible D gene (5 bases). The CDR3 extends over 15 amino acids. Germline V CDR1 and CDR2: MGHRA, YSYEKL. Trimming pared 1 base from V and 5 bases from J, leaving 15 bases between. This chain's CDR3 is CASSQAIRGADEQYF. The CDR3 DNA sequence: TGCGCCAGCAGCCAAGCCATTCGGGGAGCCGACGAGCAGTACTTC.

V gene TRBV19 combines with J gene TRBJ1-6; D is possibly TRBD1 (5 bases). The CDR3 covers 16 residues. Germline V gene data show CDR1 as LNHDA and CDR2 as SQIVND (reference sequence). Trimming took 6 bases from V and 0 from J, leaving 12 bases between them. The CDR3 DNA is TGTGCCAGTAGGGGACTGTCTAGCTCCTATAATTCACCCCTCCACTTT. Amino acids: CASRGLSSSYNSPLHF.

This sequence joins TRBV28 and TRBJ1-1; tentative D call: TRBD1 (5 bases). The CDR3 length is 15 residues. Germline V gene lookup returns CDR1 MDHEN and CDR2 SYDVKM. V shed 2 bases and J shed 0 bases, with 10 bases lying between them. The CDR3 sequence is CASSLPTAMNTEAFF. CDR3 DNA: TGTGCCAGCAGTTTACCGACAGCCATGAACACTGAAGCTTTCTTT.

V gene TRBV5-8 combines with J gene TRBJ2-7; D may be TRBD1 or TRBD2 (5 bases each). CDR3 length: 15 residues. Germline V gene data show CDR1 as SGHTS and CDR2 as YDEGEE. V was shortened by 6 bases and J by 1 base, with 17 bases between the two germline ends. The CDR3, as DNA: TGTGCCAGCACGATGGGGGTGATTCCTTCCTACGAGCAGTACTTC. Translating it yields CASTMGVIPSYEQYF. The full variable domain, in which reference TRBV5-8 and TRBJ2-7 provide the parts outside the CDR3, is EAGVTQSPTHLIKTRGQQATLRCSPISGHTSVYWYQQALGLGLQFLLWYDEGEERNRGNFPPRFSGRQFPNYSSELNVNALELEDSALYLCASTMGVIPSYEQYFGPGTRLTVT.

The chain couples TRBV7-2 to TRBJ2-4; 7 nucleotides line up with TRBD2. Germline values: CDR1 SGHTA, CDR2 FQGNSA. CDR3 length equals 16 residues. J gave up 1 base and V 9 bases, and 12 bases lay outside the gene matches. The CDR3 loop reads CASGGGSSTAKNIQYF. The CDR3 region has the DNA TGTGCCAGTGGGGGGGGTTCCTCTACCGCCAAAAACATTCAGTACTTC.

The DNA of the CDR3 is TGTGCCAGCAGCTTGGGACAGGGATTATCGTCCCACGAGCAGTACTTC. This codes for CASSLGQGLSSHEQYF. V and J are TRBV5-5 and TRBJ2-7, with 7 bases that match TRBD1. Germline values: CDR1 SGHKS, CDR2 YYEKEE (reference sequence). V was clipped by 0 bases and J by 5 bases; unmatched bases: 11. CDR3 length equals 16 residues.

V and J are TRBV6-1 and TRBJ2-7; D is undetermined. The CDR3 length is 13 residues. CDR1 is MNHNS, CDR2 SASEGT, per germline. V lost 0 bases and J lost 2, with 5 bases in between. The CDR3 here is CASSEAPTYEQYF. In DNA form, the CDR3 reads TGTGCCAGCAGTGAAGCACCCACCTACGAGCAGTACTTC.

This clone was picked up one time. The chain is built from TRBV14 and TRBJ1-1; the D gene is possibly TRBD1 (5 bases). The CDR3 contains 14 residues. With 4 bases removed from V and 9 bases from J, the gap between germline ends came to 18 bases. Germline CDR1 is SGHDN and CDR2 is FVKESK. The CDR3 DNA reads as TGTGCCAGCAGCCCCTTGGGCGGGGCCCAAAAAGCTTTCTTT. Protein product: CASSPLGGAQKAFF.

The chain combines TRBV27 with TRBJ2-3; tentative D call: TRBD2 (5 bases). V was clipped by 8 bases and J by 5 bases, with 14 bases between them. This CDR3 region has 13 residues. CDR1 and CDR2 (germline): MNHEY, SMNVEV (reference sequence). CDR3 residues: CASAGRSLDTQYF. CDR3 DNA sequence: TGTGCCAGCGCGGGTCGGTCTTTAGATACGCAGTATTTT.

V and J are TRBV19 and TRBJ1-1; 8 nucleotides line up with TRBD1. Germline V CDR1 and CDR2: LNHDA, SQIVND (reference sequence). The CDR3 runs to 15 residues. V lost 1 base to trimming and J lost 4 bases; unmatched junction nucleotides: 5. CDR3 protein: CASSIGDRGSTEAFF. The CDR3 bases are TGTGCCAGTAGTATAGGAGACAGGGGAAGCACTGAAGCTTTCTTT.

The chain has TRBV5-4 and TRBJ1-1; unclear D gene. V dropped 4 bases and J dropped 4 bases, with 14 bases sitting between them. The germline CDR1 and CDR2 sequences are SGHNT and YYREEE (reference sequence). The CDR3 spans 14 residues. The CDR3 DNA is TGTGCCAGCAGCCCCAGCCTCTCAGGCACTGAAGCTTTCTTT. Its protein product is CASSPSLSGTEAFF.